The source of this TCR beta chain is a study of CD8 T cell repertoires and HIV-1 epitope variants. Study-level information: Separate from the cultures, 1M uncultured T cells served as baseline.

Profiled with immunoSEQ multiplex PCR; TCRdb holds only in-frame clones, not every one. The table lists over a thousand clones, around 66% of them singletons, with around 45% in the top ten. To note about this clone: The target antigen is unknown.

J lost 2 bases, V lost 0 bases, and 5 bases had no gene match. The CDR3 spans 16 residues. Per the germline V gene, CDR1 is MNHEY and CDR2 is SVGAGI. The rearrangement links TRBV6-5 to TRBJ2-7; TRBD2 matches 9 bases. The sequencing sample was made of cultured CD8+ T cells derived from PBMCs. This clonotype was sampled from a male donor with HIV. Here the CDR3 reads CASSYSSAGGPYEQYF. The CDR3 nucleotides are TGTGCCAGCAGTTACTCGAGCGCGGGAGGGCCCTACGAGCAGTACTTC.